These T cell receptor beta chains were read from a single sample in a study of cytomegalovirus exposure and HLA in healthy donors. Measured with immunoSEQ multiplex PCR; TCRdb has only the in-frame clones, and not every one. The table shows roughly 150,000 clones, with 60% to 80% occurring only once. Sequencing was done on a sample of PBMCs. The receptor source for this set is a man aged 18 to 30 in good health and CMV-seropositive. CDR3s include the opening cysteine and the closing phenylalanine or tryptophan. The D gene is left open where the match is weak. A clone size is listed for some rows: how often the clone was seen (once, few, many), or a class if it is expanded.

v_call: TRBV5-1; d_call: .; j_call: TRBJ1-2; clone_size: .; cdr3_aa: CASSSTGTEGYGYTF; cdr3_nt: TGCGCCAGCAGCTCCACCGGGACGGAGGGCTATGGCTACACCTTC
v_call: TRBV4-1; d_call: .; j_call: TRBJ2-3; clone_size: .; cdr3_aa: CASSQGPTGEQEDTQYF; cdr3_nt: TGCGCCAGCAGCCAAGGGCCGACGGGGGAGCAGGAAGATACGCAGTATTTT
v_call: TRBV9; d_call: .; j_call: TRBJ2-5; clone_size: few; cdr3_aa: CASSPPRSQETQYF; cdr3_nt: TGTGCCAGCAGCCCTCCACGGAGCCAAGAGACCCAGTACTTC
v_call: TRBV5-4; d_call: TRBD2; j_call: TRBJ2-3; clone_size: .; cdr3_aa: CASSFRTSGETDTQYF; cdr3_nt: TGTGCCAGCAGCTTCCGGACTAGCGGGGAGACAGATACGCAGTATTTT
v_call: TRBV5-4; d_call: .; j_call: TRBJ2-5; clone_size: once; cdr3_aa: CASSLGQLAQETQYF; cdr3_nt: TGTGCCAGCAGCTTGGGACAGCTCGCCCAAGAGACCCAGTACTTC
v_call: TRBV6-1; d_call: .; j_call: TRBJ1-5; clone_size: .; cdr3_aa: CASSGLDNNQPQHF; cdr3_nt: TGTGCCAGCAGTGGATTGGACAACAATCAGCCCCAGCATTTT
v_call: TRBV2; d_call: TRBD1; j_call: TRBJ1-1; clone_size: .; cdr3_aa: CASSDQGVTEAFF; cdr3_nt: TGTGCCAGCAGTGACCAGGGGGTGACTGAAGCTTTCTTT
v_call: TRBV5-1; d_call: .; j_call: TRBJ2-3; clone_size: .; cdr3_aa: CASSLNWGGAPDTQYF; cdr3_nt: TGCGCCAGCAGCCTAAACTGGGGGGGGGCCCCAGATACGCAGTATTTT
v_call: TRBV29-1; d_call: .; j_call: TRBJ2-1; clone_size: .; cdr3_aa: CSVDGSQGANEQFF; cdr3_nt: TGCAGCGTTGATGGCTCCCAAGGGGCGAATGAGCAGTTCTTC
v_call: TRBV7-8; d_call: .; j_call: TRBJ1-5; clone_size: few; cdr3_aa: CASSLADSRDQPQHF; cdr3_nt: TGTGCCAGCAGCTTAGCGGACAGTCGTGATCAGCCCCAGCATTTT
v_call: TRBV27; d_call: .; j_call: TRBJ2-6; clone_size: .; cdr3_aa: CASSFRSPGESAGANVLTF; cdr3_nt: TGTGCCAGCAGTTTTCGATCGCCAGGGGAGAGCGCTGGGGCCAACGTCCTGACTTTC
v_call: TRBV5-1; d_call: TRBD2; j_call: TRBJ2-1; clone_size: few; cdr3_aa: CASSLAGGLINEQFF; cdr3_nt: TGCGCCAGCAGCTTGGCGGGGGGTTTGATCAATGAGCAGTTCTTC
v_call: TRBV20-1; d_call: .; j_call: TRBJ2-3; clone_size: few; cdr3_aa: CSAAFTDTQYF; cdr3_nt: TGCAGTGCGGCTTTCACAGATACGCAGTATTTT
v_call: TRBV7-8; d_call: TRBD2; j_call: TRBJ2-1; clone_size: .; cdr3_aa: CASSFSGRLNEQFF; cdr3_nt: TGTGCCAGCAGCTTTAGCGGGAGACTCAATGAGCAGTTCTTC
v_call: TRBV2; d_call: .; j_call: TRBJ1-4; clone_size: .; cdr3_aa: CASTSMQGLYLGEKLFF; cdr3_nt: TGTGCCAGCACTTCGATGCAGGGGCTCTATTTGGGCGAAAAACTGTTTTTT
v_call: TRBV7-9; d_call: TRBD2; j_call: TRBJ2-1; clone_size: .; cdr3_aa: CASSLGLAGVPGNEQFF; cdr3_nt: TGTGCCAGCAGCCTCGGACTAGCGGGAGTACCCGGAAATGAGCAGTTCTTC
v_call: TRBV5-1; d_call: TRBD1; j_call: TRBJ2-6; clone_size: .; cdr3_aa: CASSSTGGPGANVLTF; cdr3_nt: TGCGCCAGCAGCTCAACAGGGGGCCCTGGGGCCAACGTCCTGACTTTC
v_call: TRBV5-6; d_call: TRBD2; j_call: TRBJ2-3; clone_size: few; cdr3_aa: CASSLNVAGGWADTQYF; cdr3_nt: TGTGCCAGCAGCTTGAACGTCGCGGGAGGGTGGGCAGATACGCAGTATTTT
v_call: TRBV6-1; d_call: .; j_call: TRBJ1-2; clone_size: .; cdr3_aa: CASSERQVYGYTF; cdr3_nt: TGTGCCAGCAGTGAAAGGCAGGTCTATGGCTACACCTTC
v_call: TRBV2; d_call: TRBD2; j_call: TRBJ2-2; clone_size: .; cdr3_aa: CASGVAGRTGELFF; cdr3_nt: TGTGCCTCGGGGGTAGCGGGACGGACCGGGGAGCTGTTTTTT
v_call: TRBV10-3; d_call: TRBD1; j_call: TRBJ1-2; clone_size: .; cdr3_aa: CAISESIPGQRSYGYTF; cdr3_nt: TGTGCCATCAGTGAGTCGATCCCGGGACAGAGGAGCTATGGCTACACCTTC
v_call: TRBV9; d_call: .; j_call: TRBJ2-6; clone_size: .; cdr3_aa: CASSVQTGIFSGANVLTF; cdr3_nt: TGTGCCAGCAGCGTACAGACAGGTATATTCTCTGGGGCCAACGTCCTGACTTTC
v_call: TRBV5-6; d_call: .; j_call: TRBJ2-1; clone_size: few; cdr3_aa: CASSLAGNEQFF; cdr3_nt: TGTGCCAGCAGCTTGGCCGGCAATGAGCAGTTCTTC
v_call: TRBV25-1; d_call: .; j_call: TRBJ1-1; clone_size: .; cdr3_aa: CASRKPGDGSEAFF; cdr3_nt: TGTGCCAGCAGAAAGCCAGGGGATGGTAGTGAAGCTTTCTTT
v_call: TRBV7-9; d_call: TRBD1; j_call: TRBJ2-6; clone_size: .; cdr3_aa: CASTSGGAGANVLTF; cdr3_nt: TGTGCCAGCACCTCAGGGGGCGCTGGGGCCAACGTCCTGACTTTC
v_call: TRBV9; d_call: .; j_call: TRBJ1-2; clone_size: .; cdr3_aa: CASGERANYGYTF; cdr3_nt: TGTGCCAGCGGGGAGCGGGCTAACTATGGCTACACCTTC
v_call: TRBV7-2; d_call: TRBD1; j_call: TRBJ1-2; clone_size: .; cdr3_aa: CASSLADRGSLGYTF; cdr3_nt: TGTGCTAGCAGCTTAGCGGACAGGGGAAGTCTCGGCTACACCTTC
v_call: TRBV5-1; d_call: .; j_call: TRBJ2-5; clone_size: .; cdr3_aa: CASSRGTAQETQYF; cdr3_nt: TGCGCCAGCAGCCGCGGGACAGCCCAAGAGACCCAGTACTTC
v_call: TRBV13; d_call: .; j_call: TRBJ2-1; clone_size: .; cdr3_aa: CASSLVLEDEQFF; cdr3_nt: TGTGCCAGCAGCTTAGTATTGGAGGATGAGCAGTTCTTC
v_call: TRBV5-6; d_call: TRBD1; j_call: TRBJ2-3; clone_size: .; cdr3_aa: CASSETGGRSTDTQYF; cdr3_nt: TGTGCCAGCAGCGAGACAGGGGGCAGGAGCACAGATACGCAGTATTTT
v_call: TRBV27; d_call: TRBD2; j_call: TRBJ2-1; clone_size: .; cdr3_aa: CASSTANAGGLNEQFF; cdr3_nt: TGTGCCAGCAGTACAGCAAACGCGGGGGGGCTCAATGAGCAGTTCTTC
v_call: TRBV4-1; d_call: .; j_call: TRBJ1-2; clone_size: few; cdr3_aa: CASSQRGSNGYTF; cdr3_nt: TGCGCCAGCAGCCAACGTGGGAGCAATGGCTACACCTTC
v_call: TRBV18; d_call: .; j_call: TRBJ1-1; clone_size: .; cdr3_aa: CASSPGLVQWNTEAFF; cdr3_nt: TGTGCCAGCTCACCTGGTTTGGTACAATGGAACACTGAAGCTTTCTTT
v_call: TRBV13; d_call: .; j_call: TRBJ1-2; clone_size: .; cdr3_aa: CASSSFGGALDGYTF; cdr3_nt: TGTGCCAGCAGCTCGTTCGGGGGGGCATTAGATGGCTACACCTTC
v_call: TRBV5-1; d_call: TRBD2; j_call: TRBJ2-5; clone_size: .; cdr3_aa: CASSPTGTSGRETQYF; cdr3_nt: TGCGCCAGCAGCCCAACCGGGACTAGCGGCCGAGAGACCCAGTACTTC
v_call: TRBV7-8; d_call: TRBD1; j_call: TRBJ1-4; clone_size: .; cdr3_aa: CASSPYQGAGEKLFF; cdr3_nt: TGTGCCAGCAGCCCTTACCAGGGGGCAGGTGAAAAACTGTTTTTT
v_call: TRBV2; d_call: .; j_call: TRBJ1-1; clone_size: .; cdr3_aa: CASTGEAATEAFF; cdr3_nt: TGTGCCAGCACGGGGGAGGCAGCCACTGAAGCTTTCTTT